This T cell receptor beta chain was observed in a study of OX40 agonist ivuxolimab in advanced cancers. Broader study findings: In the expanded peripheral T cells, antigen specificity was never determined.

About this clone itself: Its matching antigen is unknown.

Germline V gene sequence: CDR1 MNHNY, CDR2 SVGAGI (reference sequence). The trim removed 6 bases at V and 2 bases at J, leaving 5 bases unmatched. The CDR3 consists of 15 residues. Patients were excluded for autoimmune disease history or systemic immunosuppression. Measured with immunoSEQ multiplex PCR; TCRdb has only the in-frame clones, and not every one. The top ten hold about 4.5% of the sample, which has over 50,000 clones, about 85% seen once. The chain carries TRBV6-6 and TRBJ2-7; TRBD2 aligns across 12 bases. This receptor was obtained from an adult with an advanced solid tumor such as melanoma, head and neck, liver or kidney cancer. The material sequenced was CD4+ or CD8+ T cells sorted from blood, taken in a trial of the OX40 agonist ivuxolimab. CDR3 in DNA: TGTGCCAGCAGCAGACTAGCGGGAGAGGCCTACGAGCAGTACTTC. This encodes CASSRLAGEAYEQYF.